This TCR beta chain appears in the sequencing data of a study of identical twins. The CDR3 has 17 amino acids. Germline values: CDR1 LNHNV, CDR2 YYDKDF (reference sequence). Germline trimming cut 3 bases from V and 3 bases from J; bases unmatched to any gene: 8. A single record per CDR3 protein comes from TCRdb applying MiXCR to the 5' RACE reads. In the table there are hundreds of thousands of distinct CDR3 sequences, approximately 13% of which are singletons. These data also formed part of another study, on yellow fever vaccine responses in identical twins.

Sample: PBMCs. The clonotype was recovered from a woman in her late teens or twenties in good health. The genes are TRBV15 and TRBJ2-5, with 12 nucleotides matching TRBD1. Here the CDR3 reads CATSSPGQGAREETQYF. The CDR3 region has the DNA TGTGCCACCAGCAGCCCGGGACAGGGGGCGCGGGAAGAGACCCAGTACTTC.